The following is a T cell receptor beta chain sequence with its context. The antigen is not known. Germline values: CDR1 SNHLY, CDR2 FYNNEI. This CDR3 has 13 residues. The V gene end was trimmed by 1 base and the J gene end by 7 bases; junction bases not matched to a gene: 3. This record belongs to a study of shared clonotypes between healthy human individuals. Study-wide results and limits: Few donors restricted represented genetic and exposure-history diversity.

Genomic DNA came from 90 million or so PBMCs in unsorted samples. In the original workflow: ImmunoSEQ supplied junction-only sequences lacking quality scores, so filtering was different. Profiled with immunoSEQ multiplex PCR; TCRdb holds only in-frame clones, not every one. V, J and clone size are taken as reported in that table, and D and trimming were inferred from the DNA itself. The table records approximately 480,000 clones, 75% to 80% of them present only once. J is TRBJ1-1 and V is TRBV2; TRBD1 agrees at 7 bases. The clonotype originates from a woman between 35 and 50 years old in good health. Some clones in this sample may be carry-over from other donors' samples. Sequencing was carried out using PBMCs. CDR3 residues: CASSEEGQSEAFF. CDR3 nucleotide sequence: TGTGCCAGCAGTGAAGAGGGACAGAGTGAAGCTTTCTTT.